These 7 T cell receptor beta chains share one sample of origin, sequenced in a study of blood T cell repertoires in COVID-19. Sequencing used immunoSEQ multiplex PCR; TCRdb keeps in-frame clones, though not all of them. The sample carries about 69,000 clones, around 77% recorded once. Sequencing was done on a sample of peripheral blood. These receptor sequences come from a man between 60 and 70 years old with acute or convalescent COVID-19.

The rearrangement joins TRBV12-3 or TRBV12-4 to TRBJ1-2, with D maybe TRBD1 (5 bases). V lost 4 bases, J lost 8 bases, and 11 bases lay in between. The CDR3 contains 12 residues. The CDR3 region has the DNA TGTGCCAGCAGTTACAGGAACTCCGGCTACACCTTC. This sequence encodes CASSYRNSGYTF.

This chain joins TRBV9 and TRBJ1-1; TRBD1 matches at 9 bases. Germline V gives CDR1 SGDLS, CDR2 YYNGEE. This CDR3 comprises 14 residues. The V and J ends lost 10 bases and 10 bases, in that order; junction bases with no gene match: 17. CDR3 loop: CASTRGDRAGGAFF. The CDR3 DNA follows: TGTGCCTCCACTCGGGGGGACAGGGCGGGAGGAGCTTTCTTT.

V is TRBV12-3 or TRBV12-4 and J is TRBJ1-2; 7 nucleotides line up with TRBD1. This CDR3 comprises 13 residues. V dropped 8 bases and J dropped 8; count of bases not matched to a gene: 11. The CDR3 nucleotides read TGTGCCAGCCGCCGCGTAGGGGGCTCGGGCTACACCTTC. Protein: CASRRVGGSGYTF.

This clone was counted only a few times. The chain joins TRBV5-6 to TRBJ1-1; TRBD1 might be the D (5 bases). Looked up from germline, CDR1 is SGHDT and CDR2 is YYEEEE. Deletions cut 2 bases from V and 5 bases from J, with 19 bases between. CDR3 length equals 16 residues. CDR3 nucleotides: TGTGCCAGCAGCTTAGTCCGACAGAGCCGGGGGACTGAAGCTTTCTTT. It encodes CASSLVRQSRGTEAFF.

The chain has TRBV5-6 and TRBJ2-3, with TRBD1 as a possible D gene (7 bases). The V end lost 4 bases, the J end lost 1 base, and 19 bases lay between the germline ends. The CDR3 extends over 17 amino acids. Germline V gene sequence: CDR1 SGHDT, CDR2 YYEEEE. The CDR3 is CASSQTSRGVGTDTQYF. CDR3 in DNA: TGTGCCAGCAGCCAGACCTCCAGGGGGGTGGGCACAGATACGCAGTATTTT.

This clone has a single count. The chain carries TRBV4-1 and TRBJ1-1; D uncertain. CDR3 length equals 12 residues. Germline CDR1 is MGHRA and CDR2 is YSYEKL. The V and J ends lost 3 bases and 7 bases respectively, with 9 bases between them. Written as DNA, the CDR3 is TGCGCCAGCAGCCAGCGGGGTTTTGAAGCTTTCTTT. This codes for CASSQRGFEAFF.

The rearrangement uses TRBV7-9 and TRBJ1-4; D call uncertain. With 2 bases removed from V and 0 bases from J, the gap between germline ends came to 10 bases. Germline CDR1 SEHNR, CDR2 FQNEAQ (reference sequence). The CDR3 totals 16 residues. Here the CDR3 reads CASSLISGTTNEKLFF. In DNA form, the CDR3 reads TGTGCCAGCAGCTTAATCTCGGGAACAACTAATGAAAAACTGTTTTTT.